Below are 2 T cell receptor beta chains sequenced from a single sample in a study of Ad26.COV2.S vaccination and SARS-CoV-2 variants. The data were produced by immunoSEQ multiplex PCR, yet TCRdb's version contains in-frame clones alone and is incomplete. The table shows about 400,000 clones, with roughly 85% occurring only once. Treatment defined: 15 to 20 received Ad26.COV2.S at low or high dose, single or two shots; about 5 received placebo; per-sample allocation not given. It was on day 63 after the first vaccine or placebo injection that samples were taken. The sequences come from peripheral blood, collected in a trial of Ad26.COV2.S vaccine versus placebo. The receptor set was obtained from a person aged 18 to 59 who received the Ad26.COV2.S COVID-19 vaccine or a placebo.

V is TRBV29-1 and J is TRBJ2-3, with TRBD2 matching 14 bases. V shed 1 base, J shed 3 bases, and the junction held 9 bases outside the gene matches. The CDR3 totals 18 residues. Germline CDR1 SQVTM, CDR2 ANQGSEA. The CDR3 DNA sequence: TGCAGCGTTGAAGGACTAGCGGGAGGGCCGGGTAATACAGATACGCAGTATTTT. Protein product: CSVEGLAGGPGNTDTQYF.

J is TRBJ2-7 and V is TRBV27, with 8 bases aligning to TRBD2. The CDR3 runs to 15 residues. V lost 4 bases, J lost 3 bases, and 8 bases stayed unmatched. Germline loops: CDR1 MNHEY, CDR2 SMNVEV (reference sequence). CDR3 in amino acids: CASSSIAGTNYEQYF. The CDR3 DNA reads TGTGCCAGCAGTTCAATAGCGGGGACCAACTACGAGCAGTACTTC.